The 18 T cell receptor beta chains given below trace back to one sample, sequenced in a study of metastatic and nonmetastatic thyroid tumors (dated by TCRdb to the early 2020s). Receptor amplification or capture employed PCR. TCRdb names Illumina HiSeq 4000 as the instrument used. The public reads were quality trimmed at Q25 with fastp and then assembled into clones with MiXCR by TCRdb, keeping productive beta chains. Present in this sample are around 45,000 clones, around 15% of which were seen just once. The ten largest account for approximately 21% of the sample. None of the patients had been given any treatment before thyroid surgery. The sequencing input was blood. The source of these receptors is a female donor with papillary thyroid cancer or a benign thyroid nodule (not recorded which). Some clones in this sample may be carry-over from other donors' samples.

In its sample, this clone was seen many times. The J gene is TRBJ2-5, the V gene TRBV30; the D gene is possibly TRBD2 (6 bases). The V gene's germline CDR1 is GTSNPN and CDR2 SVGIG (reference sequence). V was pared by 4 bases and J by 5 bases, with 11 bases between. The CDR3 is made up of 12 amino acids. CDR3: CAWKDGGETQYF. In DNA, the CDR3 is TGTGCCTGGAAGGATGGAGGGGAGACCCAGTACTTC.

This clone was counted many times. It may be a read error: a sequence one base away is much more abundant. The V gene is TRBV12-3 or TRBV12-4, the J gene TRBJ1-4; the D gene is possibly TRBD1 (5 bases). The CDR3 runs 13 residues. Trimming pared 8 bases from V and 7 bases from J, leaving 14 bases between. CDR3 amino acids: CASSEGRSEKLFF. In DNA form, the CDR3 reads TGTGCCAGCTCGGAGGGGCGAAGTGAAAAACTGTTTTTT.

In this sample, this clone turned up many times. The chain is built from TRBV6-5 and TRBJ1-4, with TRBD1 matching over 7 bases. The CDR3 consists of 14 residues. Germline-derived CDR1 and CDR2 are MNHEY and SVGAGI. J was trimmed by 8 bases and V by 2 bases; bases with no gene match: 5. This chain's CDR3 is CASSYGGGEEKLFF. The CDR3 nucleotides are TGTGCCAGCAGTTACGGAGGGGGCGAAGAAAAACTGTTTTTT.

In this sample, this clone turned up many times. The V call is TRBV27, the J call TRBJ2-7; D may be TRBD1 (5 bases). Trimming pared 3 bases from V and 5 bases from J, leaving 11 bases between. This CDR3 has 13 residues. In germline, CDR1 is MNHEY, CDR2 SMNVEV (reference sequence). CDR3 nucleotides: TGTGCCAGCAGTTTCAAAGACAGTCACGAGCAGTACTTC. This gives the protein CASSFKDSHEQYF.

This clone has a count of ten or more. The chain employs TRBV7-9 and TRBJ1-2; 9 bases fit TRBD1. CDR3 length: 15 amino acids. Germline V gives CDR1 SEHNR, CDR2 FQNEAQ (reference sequence). After removal of 2 bases from V and 1 base from J, the junction contained 2 bases not matched to a gene. CDR3 residues: CASSLRTGDNYGYTF. The CDR3 nucleotides are TGTGCCAGCAGCTTAAGGACAGGGGATAACTATGGCTACACCTTC.

The CDR3 sequence is CASSTGTVNTGELFF. The CDR3 DNA sequence: TGTGCCAGCAGCACCGGGACTGTGAACACCGGGGAGCTGTTTTTT. This chain uses TRBV7-8 with TRBJ2-2, with D maybe TRBD2 (6 bases). This CDR3 is built from 15 residues. The germline CDR1 and CDR2 sequences are SGHVS and FQNEAQ. Trimming shortened V by 5 bases and J by 1 base, and 11 bases separated the two germline ends.

This clone was seen many times. CDR3 protein: CASSFEGKDTEAFF. In DNA, the CDR3 is TGTGCCAGCAGTTTTGAGGGTAAGGACACTGAAGCTTTCTTT. V and J are TRBV6-1 and TRBJ1-1; D unclear. Trimming shortened V by 5 bases and J by 3 bases, and 13 bases separated the two germline ends. Germline CDR1 MNHNS, CDR2 SASEGT. This CDR3 has 14 amino acids.

The sample holds many counts of this clone. This chain uses TRBV12-3 or TRBV12-4 with TRBJ1-6; D remains unclear. V was cut by 6 bases and J by 0 bases, with 12 bases left in between. This CDR3 is 16 amino acids long. CDR3 bases: TGTGCCAGCAGCGCCGAGAGGAGCTCCTATAATTCACCCCTCCACTTT. Amino acid sequence: CASSAERSSYNSPLHF.

This clone was seen many times. The J gene is TRBJ2-5, the V gene TRBV3-1; 7 nucleotides align to TRBD2. The ends lost 4 bases at V and 5 bases at J; junction bases unmatched: 4. CDR3 length: 13 residues. Germline V lookup: CDR1 LGHDT, CDR2 YNNKEL (reference sequence). The CDR3 DNA is TGTGCCAGCAGCCCAGGACTAGGCGAGACCCAGTACTTC. Translation gives CASSPGLGETQYF.

The table lists this clone with a few counts. The chain carries TRBV10-3 and TRBJ1-2; D is unclear. V was clipped by 0 bases and J by 8 bases, with 4 bases between them. This CDR3 has 11 residues. Germline V CDR1 and CDR2: ENHRY, SYGVKD. CDR3 sequence: CAISESGGYTF. The CDR3 region has the DNA TGTGCCATCAGTGAGTCGGGCGGCTACACCTTC.

The chain uses TRBV5-4 and TRBJ2-3, with 9 bases identical to TRBD1. The J segment lost 4 bases and the V segment lost 5 bases, leaving 2 bases of the junction unmatched. The CDR3 has 13 residues. The V gene's germline CDR1 is SGHNT and CDR2 YYREEE (reference sequence). The CDR3 sequence is CASRTGGSDTQYF. The CDR3 DNA reads as TGTGCCAGCAGAACAGGGGGCTCAGATACGCAGTATTTT.

The J gene is TRBJ1-2, the V gene TRBV2; 8 bases align to TRBD1. This CDR3 is built from 15 residues. CDR1 is SNHLY and CDR2 is FYNNEI in the germline V gene. Trimming removed 6 bases from V and 4 bases from J; junction bases left unmatched: 10. The CDR3 sequence: CASRADRGGGYGYTF. Written as DNA, the CDR3 is TGTGCCAGCAGAGCTGACAGGGGAGGTGGCTATGGCTACACCTTC.

The J gene is TRBJ2-2, the V gene TRBV7-9; D tentatively reads TRBD1 or TRBD2 (6 bases each). There are 15 residues in the CDR3. Germline assignment: CDR1 SEHNR and CDR2 FQNEAQ (reference sequence). V was pared by 5 bases and J by 6 bases, with 16 bases between. The CDR3 DNA sequence: TGTGCCAGCAGCGACCTCTCGGGGGCCGCCGGGGAGCTGTTTTTT. Its protein product is CASSDLSGAAGELFF. Full variable domain (outside the CDR3, taken from reference TRBV7-9 and TRBJ2-2): DTGVSQNPRHKITKRGQNVTFRCDPISEHNRLYWYRQTLGQGPEFLTYFQNEAQLEKSRLLSDRFSAERPKGSFSTLEIQRTEQGDSAMYLCASSDLSGAAGELFFGEGSRLTVL.

There are many counts of this clone. The chain recombines TRBV6-1 with TRBJ1-4; TRBD1 is a possible D gene (6 bases). Germline CDR1 and CDR2: MNHNS and SASEGT. The CDR3 loop spans 15 amino acids. V was trimmed by 8 bases and J by 7 bases, leaving 20 bases between them. The CDR3 here is CASDFLGAEGEKLFF. The CDR3 nucleotides read TGTGCCAGCGATTTCCTGGGGGCAGAGGGTGAAAAACTGTTTTTT.

Turning to this clone: Lacking the conserved final phenylalanine or tryptophan, this CDR3 likely reflects a read error. The rearrangement uses TRBV14 and TRBJ2-3, with 8 bases fitting TRBD2. Per germline, CDR1 SGHDN and CDR2 FVKESK. Trimming cost V 1 base and J 1 base; bases outside gene matches: 4. CDR3 length: 16 amino acids. The CDR3 spells CASSQAFGRGTDTQYL. CDR3 in DNA: TGTGCCAGCAGCCAAGCGTTCGGGAGGGGCACAGATACGCAGTATTTG.

This clone has a handful of counts. This chain connects TRBV27 to TRBJ2-6; possibly TRBD1 for D (6 bases). Trimming stripped 8 bases from V and 2 bases from J, with 10 bases between. The CDR3 length is 14 residues. Germline CDR1 is MNHEY and CDR2 is SMNVEV (reference sequence). The CDR3 is CASGTLPGANVLTF. The CDR3 DNA sequence: TGTGCCAGCGGGACACTTCCTGGGGCCAACGTCCTGACTTTC. The full variable domain, in which reference TRBV27 and TRBJ2-6 provide the parts outside the CDR3, is EAQVTQNPRYLITVTGKKLTVTCSQNMNHEYMSWYRQDPGLGLRQIYYSMNVEVTDKGDVPEGYKVSRKEKRNFPLILESPSPNQTSLYFCASGTLPGANVLTFGAGSRLTVL.

The V call is TRBV19, the J call TRBJ1-1; D not certain. This CDR3 has 14 amino acids. CDR1 is LNHDA, CDR2 SQIVND, per germline (reference sequence). V gave up 1 base and J gave up 5 bases, with 11 bases separating them. The CDR3 region has the DNA TGTGCCAGTAGTATAGGCAATCGGGTGACTGAAGCTTTCTTT. It yields the protein CASSIGNRVTEAFF.

The genes are TRBV6-9 and TRBJ2-1; D assignment may be TRBD1 or TRBD2 (5 bases each). The CDR3 runs 15 residues. CDR1 MNHGY and CDR2 SVAAGI come from the germline V gene. Between the trimmed V and J ends, which lost 4 bases and 5 bases, there was a span of 15 bases. CDR3 amino acids: CASSFRRGPHNEQFF. CDR3 bases: TGTGCCAGCAGTTTTCGCCGGGGCCCTCACAATGAGCAGTTCTTC.